The entry below describes one TCR beta chain. This sample stems from a study of identical twins. Losses at the gene ends were 5 bases for V and 14 bases for J; bases not matched to a gene: 12. This CDR3 region has 13 residues. Germline lookup yields CDR1 SGHVS and CDR2 FQNEAQ. A universal primer site was incorporated via template switching, and the cDNA contained unique molecular identifiers. Using its own MiXCR run on the 5' RACE reads, TCRdb lists one record per CDR3 protein. The table has fewer than 900,000 distinct CDR3 sequences, roughly 18% seen once. This same sample was also part of a study on T cells expressing NK-cell markers.

Material for sequencing was PBMCs. This TCR came from a woman in her late teens or twenties in good health. The chain combines TRBV7-8 with TRBJ1-2; the match to TRBD1 covers 9 bases. This CDR3 reads CASSRGQGSARTF. The CDR3, as DNA: TGTGCCAGCAGCCGGGGACAGGGATCCGCGCGGACCTTC.